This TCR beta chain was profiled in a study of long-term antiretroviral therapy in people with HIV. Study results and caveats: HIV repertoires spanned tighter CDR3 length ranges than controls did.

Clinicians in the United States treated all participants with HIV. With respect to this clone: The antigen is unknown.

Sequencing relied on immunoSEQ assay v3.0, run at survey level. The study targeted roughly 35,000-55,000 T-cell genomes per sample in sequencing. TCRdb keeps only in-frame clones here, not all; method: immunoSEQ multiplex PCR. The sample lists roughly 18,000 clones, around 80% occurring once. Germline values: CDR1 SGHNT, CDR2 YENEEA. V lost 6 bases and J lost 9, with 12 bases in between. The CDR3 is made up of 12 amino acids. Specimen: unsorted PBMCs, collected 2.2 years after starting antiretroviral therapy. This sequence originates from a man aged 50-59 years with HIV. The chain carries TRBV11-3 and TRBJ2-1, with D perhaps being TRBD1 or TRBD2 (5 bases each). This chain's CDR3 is CASSTGLSEQFF. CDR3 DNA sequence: TGTGCCAGCAGTACAGGACTCAGTGAGCAGTTCTTC.